The next 2 T cell receptor beta chains were all read from a single sample in a study of OX40 agonist ivuxolimab in advanced cancers. Clones were read by immunoSEQ multiplex PCR, and TCRdb kept only the in-frame ones, dropping some. The data show some 7,000 clones, 75% to 90% seen once. The input for sequencing was CD4+ or CD8+ T cells sorted from blood, taken in a trial of the OX40 agonist ivuxolimab. The receptors come from an adult with an advanced solid tumor such as melanoma, head and neck, liver or kidney cancer.

The chain is built from TRBV10-3 and TRBJ1-2; TRBD1 agrees at 8 bases. The CDR3 length is 14 residues. Germline CDR1 and CDR2: ENHRY and SYGVKD. After removal of 0 bases from V and 6 bases from J, the junction contained 3 bases not matched to a gene. The CDR3 spells CAISESVDRDGYTF. The CDR3 DNA reads TGTGCCATCAGTGAGTCAGTGGACAGGGATGGCTACACCTTC.

The gene calls are TRBV5-6 and TRBJ1-2; TRBD1 might be the D (5 bases). Deletions cut 1 base from V and 3 bases from J, with 7 bases between. CDR1 is SGHDT, CDR2 YYEEEE, per germline. This CDR3 spans 13 amino acids. The CDR3 DNA sequence: TGTGCCAGCAGCTTGCGGGGGTACTATGGCTACACCTTC. Amino acid sequence: CASSLRGYYGYTF.